This T cell receptor (beta chain) was profiled in a study of T-cell reconstitution after alpha-beta-depleted transplantation in children. Study-wide points: Among T cells one year after transplant, newly produced cells accounted for most counts and diversity. Surviving recipient cells, namely T cells and thymic progenitors, were the source of high day-60 TCRbeta diversity in some patients.

Details on this clonotype: Its antigen is unidentified. One junction end disagrees with the germline gene, perhaps due to a read error.

During its preparation, the TCRbeta library received unique molecular identifiers. TCRdb reprocessed the PCR reads via MiXCR and lists one record per CDR3 protein. The sample yields 500,000 to 650,000 distinct CDR3 sequences, over 9.5% seen once. The CDR3 is 13 amino acids. Germline values: CDR1 DFQATT, CDR2 SNEGSKA (reference sequence). The sequenced sample was PBMCs, mostly from graft donor cells, obtained 180 days after TCRalphabeta/CD19-depleted stem cell transplant. The sequence was collected from a female patient aged 2-9 years who had a stem cell transplant for aplastic anemia, so the T cells may come from the graft donor. This chain joins TRBV20-1 and TRBJ1-1, with D uncertain. The CDR3 DNA reads TGCAGTGCTCACGGAGGAGGGAACGCTGAAGCTTTCTTT. Translating gives CSAHGGGNAEAFF.